What follows are 16 T cell receptor beta chains derived from one specimen sequenced in a study of cytomegalovirus exposure and HLA in healthy donors. PCR employed 60 Vbeta and 13 Jbeta primers. Measured with immunoSEQ multiplex PCR; TCRdb has only the in-frame clones, and not every one. The repertoire consists of some 60,000 clones, with approximately 80% occurring once and the leading ten covering 5.5% to 7%. Material: PBMCs. These receptor sequences come from a male donor in good health and CMV-seronegative.

The chain has TRBV30 and TRBJ2-3; D gene ambiguous. V lost 5 bases to trimming and J lost 1 base, with 10 bases between them. The CDR3 has 13 residues. CDR1 is GTSNPN, CDR2 SVGIG, per germline (reference sequence). The CDR3 DNA follows: TGTGCCTGGGGGTCCGGAGGCACAGATACGCAGTATTTT. Translating gives CAWGSGGTDTQYF.

This chain uses TRBV19 with TRBJ2-7; D might be TRBD1 (5 bases). CDR1 and CDR2 from the germline V gene are LNHDA and SQIVND (reference sequence). The CDR3 consists of 15 residues. Trimming stripped 1 base from V and 3 bases from J, with 13 bases between. The CDR3 nucleotides read TGTGCCAGTAGTATAGGGATTGGACATTTCTACGAGCAGTACTTC. This translates into CASSIGIGHFYEQYF.

The chain carries TRBV11-2 and TRBJ1-2; D perhaps matches TRBD1 (6 bases). The germline gives CDR1 SGHAT, CDR2 FQNNGV. Trimming removed 10 bases from V and 8 bases from J, with 23 bases in between. The CDR3 runs to 14 residues. CDR3 in amino acids: CATSTGSVYSGYTF. CDR3 sequence (DNA): TGTGCCACTTCGACAGGATCTGTCTATTCGGGCTACACCTTC.

The V gene is TRBV6-1, the J gene TRBJ1-2; 10 positions agree with TRBD1. The CDR3 spans 14 residues. V shed 11 bases and J 5 bases; nucleotides not matched to a gene: 11. CDR1 and CDR2 from the germline V gene are MNHNS and SASEGT. The CDR3 spells CAFDSRDRGYGYTF. The CDR3 DNA follows: TGTGCCTTCGACTCCCGGGACAGGGGATATGGCTACACCTTC.

This clone came up a few times. The chain employs TRBV9 and TRBJ2-7, with TRBD2 matching over 8 bases. V gave up 3 bases and J gave up 6 bases; unmatched junction bases: 11. In germline, CDR1 is SGDLS, CDR2 YYNGEE. The CDR3 totals 15 residues. The CDR3 coding sequence is TGTGCCAGCAGCGGTAGCGGGGATAGTCTGAGCGAGCAGTACTTC. It encodes CASSGSGDSLSEQYF.

The chain couples TRBV30 to TRBJ1-2; TRBD1 matches at 7 bases. This CDR3 comprises 14 residues. Germline-derived CDR1 and CDR2 are GTSNPN and SVGIG (reference sequence). The ends lost 2 bases at V and 2 bases at J; junction bases unmatched: 5. The DNA of the CDR3 is TGTGCCTGGAGTCGAACAGGGGCCAACTATGGCTACACCTTC. Protein sequence: CAWSRTGANYGYTF.

CDR3 bases: TGCGCCAGCAGCCTCATCCGGGCAGGGGATGGTGGCTACACCTTC. This codes for CASSLIRAGDGGYTF. V gene TRBV4-3 combines with J gene TRBJ1-2; weak D call: TRBD1 (6 bases). In germline, CDR1 is LGHNA, CDR2 YSLEER. The V and J ends lost 4 bases and 7 bases respectively, with 19 bases between them. The CDR3 length is 15 residues.

This clone was recorded a few times. V usage is TRBV4-2 and J usage is TRBJ2-1; TRBD2 matches at 11 bases. CDR3 length: 15 residues. J was trimmed by 6 bases and V by 0 bases; bases with no gene match: 1. Germline V gene lookup returns CDR1 LGHNA and CDR2 YNFKEQ. The CDR3 loop reads CASSQDSGGANEQFF. Written as DNA, the CDR3 is TGTGCCAGCAGCCAAGATAGCGGGGGGGCCAATGAGCAGTTCTTC.

This rearrangement joins TRBV5-7 to TRBJ1-3; D is unresolved. TRBV5-7 is an open reading frame whose function is uncertain. With 3 bases removed from V and 4 bases from J, the gap between germline ends came to 11 bases. The CDR3 consists of 14 residues. CDR3: CASSCRLKGNTIYF. The CDR3 DNA follows: TGTGCCAGCAGCTGTAGACTGAAGGGAAACACCATATATTTT.

The chain employs TRBV19 and TRBJ2-2, with 10 bases matching TRBD2. Germline lookup yields CDR1 LNHDA and CDR2 SQIVND (reference sequence). V gave up 7 bases and J gave up 6 bases; unmatched junction bases: 5. The CDR3 is 14 amino acids. CDR3 coding DNA: TGTGCCAGTATGAAAAGCGGGGGGGCCGGGGAGCTGTTTTTT. As protein: CASMKSGGAGELFF.

This clone is a singleton in its sample. The chain is built from TRBV27 and TRBJ1-2; D uncertain. The CDR3 is 14 residues long. The germline gives CDR1 MNHEY, CDR2 SMNVEV (reference sequence). V dropped 5 bases and J dropped 3 bases, with 13 bases sitting between them. The CDR3 region is CASSPLDRYYGYTF. DNA for the CDR3: TGTGCCAGCAGTCCGCTAGACCGGTACTATGGCTACACCTTC.

The V and J genes are TRBV20-1 and TRBJ1-2; D is ambiguous. Trimming stripped 4 bases from V and 6 bases from J, with 6 bases between. In germline, CDR1 is DFQATT, CDR2 SNEGSKA (reference sequence). The CDR3 length is 10 residues. CDR3 region: CSANPDGYTF. As DNA, the CDR3 is TGCAGTGCTAACCCGGATGGCTACACCTTC.

This rearrangement joins TRBV5-1 to TRBJ2-1; 11 bases line up with TRBD1. With V trimmed by 4 bases and J by 2 bases, 5 bases remained unmatched. Germline V gene sequence: CDR1 SGHRS, CDR2 YFSETQ. This CDR3 has 16 amino acids. The CDR3: CASSLWTGGTYNEQFF. CDR3 nucleotides: TGCGCCAGCAGCCTATGGACAGGGGGCACCTACAATGAGCAGTTCTTC.

The gene calls are TRBV7-2 and TRBJ2-7; possibly TRBD2 for D (5 bases). Germline CDR1 and CDR2: SGHTA and FQGNSA. This CDR3 has 14 residues. Trimming pared 3 bases from V and 3 bases from J, leaving 12 bases between. CDR3 loop: CASSLGAPRYEQYF. The CDR3 nucleotides read TGTGCCAGCAGCTTGGGAGCGCCCCGCTACGAGCAGTACTTC.

The chain has TRBV2 and TRBJ1-4, with 7 positions matching TRBD1. V lost 8 bases and J lost 4; bases outside the gene matches: 4. This CDR3 comprises 13 residues. Germline CDR1 reads SNHLY; CDR2 reads FYNNEI. The CDR3 loop is CASSGQSNEKLFF. The CDR3 DNA is TGTGCCAGCTCGGGACAGAGTAATGAAAAACTGTTTTTT.

The chain combines TRBV5-1 with TRBJ2-5; unclear D gene. V lost 2 bases and J lost 2, with 10 bases in between. This CDR3 contains 14 residues. The germline CDR1 and CDR2 sequences are SGHRS and YFSETQ. In nucleotides, the CDR3 is TGCGCCAGCAGCTTCGGCGGTTATCAAGAGACCCAGTACTTC. As protein: CASSFGGYQETQYF.